The subject of this entry is one T cell receptor (beta chain). The CDR3 totals 14 residues. Looked up from germline, CDR1 is MNHEY and CDR2 is SMNVEV (reference sequence). Deletions cut 0 bases from V and 3 bases from J, with 9 bases between. As handled by the study authors: Counts of nucleated cells, estimated from reference gene primer amplification, were obtained. This table comes from immunoSEQ multiplex PCR, and its TCRdb copy is limited to in-frame clones, with some not included. The V and J calls and clone size are taken from that table; D and trimming were inferred from the DNA. The profile shows some 220,000 clones, 83% of them singletons. The data derive from a study of blood T cell repertoires in COVID-19. About the research overall: The samples span acute and convalescent COVID-19 from the United States, Italy and Spain. The cDNA or gDNA used as material had been derived from T cells, B-cell-depleted T cells, or PBMCs.

The chain combines TRBV27 with TRBJ2-7; D is uncertain. Sequencing was done on a sample of peripheral blood. The sequence derives from a woman in her 30s with COVID-19, enrolled during active disease. CDR3 protein: CASSLSSKFYEQYF. The CDR3 DNA follows: TGTGCCAGCAGTTTATCTAGCAAGTTCTACGAGCAGTACTTC.